This entry concerns a single T cell receptor (beta chain). This clone was observed a single time. Its antigen is still unknown. No much larger clonotype is one base removed from it; base qualities were not supplied. The data belong to a study of cytomegalovirus exposure and HLA in healthy donors (dated by TCRdb to 2017 to 2019). Concerning the study at large: According to an earlier analysis of a few hundred of the donors, some 170 million T cells yielded over 90 million unique TCR beta sequences and 250 to 350 Gb of sequence data. An early release covering around 630 HLA-typed donors comprised roughly 300 gigabases of sequencing data and around 80 million unique TCR sequences. Of the 300 to 500 genotyped donors, 65% to 90% were placed in the genetic ancestry cluster associated with self-reported Caucasian donors. The study aimed to test whether signatures of past pathogen exposure could be identified by cataloging public T cell receptors. The study used immunosequencing to profile the T cell repertoires of about 670 subjects and linked those repertoires to cytomegalovirus serostatus. In addition to the first cohort of roughly 670 subjects, a separate validation cohort of about 120 different subjects was used. The study combined high-throughput TCR immunosequencing, statistical association of individual TCRs with disease status, and machine learning to predict cytomegalovirus infection status. A later analysis re-examined previously published TCR beta repertoires from 500 to 700 donors and added high-resolution HLA genotyping to investigate patterns of TCR occurrence. Rather than drawing on any new phenotypic data, the later analysis identified candidate immune exposures from TCR beta sequences and the way those sequences occurred across donors. An earlier analysis of 587 of the donors used high-throughput TCR beta sequencing to judge whether each TCR beta V gene segment behaved as functional or pseudogenic. Donor age, sex, ethnicity and CMV serostatus were collected together with the repertoire data. A later genetic analysis used genome-wide SNP genotypes for 398 of the 666 donors, treating that subset as a discovery cohort. Every repertoire in the discovery cohort had been generated on one and the same sequencing platform. HLA typing covered class I and class II loci at four-digit resolution. Typing coverage varied by locus: about 620-640 donors for A, B, C, DRB1 and DQB1; some 520 for DQA1; more than 600 for DPA1; 450 to 480 for DPB1. A few DR-DQ haplotypes were treated as single units for association and clustering because of strong linkage in the cohort. Among some 400 genotyped donors of the cohort, an average of approximately 220,000 unique TCR beta nucleotide sequences was sequenced per donor, of which approximately 19% were non-productive. Results the study describes overall, beyond this receptor: The earlier analysis of some 540 of the donors excluded roughly 17 rarely observed V segments, including chromosome 9 orphons, because counts were too low. Most TCR sequences were observed very rarely across donors, whereas some public TCRs were present in many individuals. HLA typing was unavailable for some donors at each locus, so association tests used only the typed subset. The only immune exposure information available for the cohort was CMV serostatus. A group of highly shared sequence variants was considered likely to be a technical artifact of the sequencing pipeline. In this cohort, only TCR beta chains were sequenced, and detectable features were limited by the absence of alpha or paired-chain data. According to a later genetic analysis, donors in an Asian-associated ancestry cluster had fewer N-insertions in productive TCRs than the approximately 610-donor mean. In vitro tests confirmed that a few of the cytomegalovirus-associated TCR beta chains recognize cytomegalovirus antigens. A later analysis found that most CMV-associated TCR beta chains appeared HLA-restricted, with HLA associations seemingly driven largely by CMV exposure. The authors suggested that the approach could potentially be generalized to other disease states and immunological phenotypes. In a later analysis, HLA-associated TCR beta chains showed more clonal expansion and lower generation probabilities than non-associated chains that were equally common. A further reported finding was that TCR beta sequences accurately predicted the HLA-A and HLA-B alleles for most subjects in the first cohort. In a later analysis, several top co-occurrence clusters were reported to appear linked to parvovirus B19, influenza, CMV and Epstein-Barr virus. The presence/absence analyses assumed that sequencing depth was roughly uniform across donors, and that assumption may not be true. In the study, some 180 TCR beta chains were listed as associated with cytomegalovirus. In a later analysis, TCR association rates were found to vary across HLA loci, with the most associated TCRs seen for DRB1 alleles and the fewest for HLA-C alleles. A later genetic analysis associated a missense DCLRE1C variant with V-gene and J-gene trimming of TCR beta chains, and an independent cohort replicated the association. In an earlier analysis of about 600 of the donors, most TCR beta V segments appeared in productive rearrangements about 87% or about 30% of the time, broadly matching IMGT annotations. Some IMGT-functional V segments, including TRBV6-2 and TRBV6-3, could not be told apart with the 87-base-pair reads, so those segments were excluded. In both the original and validation cohorts, the classifier was reported to diagnose cytomegalovirus status with high specificity and sensitivity. A later analysis associated 16,951 TCR beta sequences with specific HLA alleles at a false discovery rate of 0.05. Correlated functional status among segregating V segments might reflect linkage disequilibrium, but an unknown experimental factor could not be ruled out. When HLA alleles, especially DR and DQ, strongly co-occurred, TCR associations were difficult to assign to individual alleles.

The cysteine opens and the phenylalanine closes a CDR3 of 12 amino acids. Only the CDR3 portion is preserved as DNA: 36 bases, with reading frame beginning at the first base. Based on the germline V gene (reference sequence), the CDR1 and CDR2 sequences are SEHNR and FQNEAQ. Cut back by 5 bases and 2 bases, the V and J ends lie 6 bases apart. Library preparation employed the immunoSEQ multiplex PCR assay. The multiplex PCR relied on a mix of 60 forward primers for TCR Vbeta segments and 13 reverse primers for TCR Jbeta segments. Amplification of the CDR3 region of rearranged TCR beta genes was performed with a multiplex PCR assay on genomic DNA. The Illumina HiSeq System was used to sequence the amplified TCR beta libraries as 87-base-pair reads. The paper's processing steps were these. In a later analysis, roughly 80 million unique TCR beta chains were counted across the roughly 700 repertoires, and around 10 million of these chains were shared by at least two donors. A nearest-neighbor algorithm error-corrected the raw reads and collapsed the reads into unique sequences, merging closely related sequences to remove PCR and sequencing errors. CDR3 sequences were aligned to IMGT reference sequences to assign V, D and J gene segments. Each retained sequence needed at least a six-nucleotide match to both a V gene segment and a J gene segment. Rearrangements were called productive when the CDR3 lacked stop codons and stayed in frame with V and J; all others were non-productive. Following IMGT convention, CDR3 was defined as the stretch from the second conserved V-encoded cysteine up to the conserved J-encoded phenylalanine. In an earlier analysis of more than 550 of the donors, sequences lacking an unambiguous match to a single V gene segment were excluded. An earlier analysis of a few hundred of the donors called V segments functional above 56.7% productive rearrangements and segregating when the between-donor standard deviation exceeded 5%. To diagnose cytomegalovirus status from the catalog of TCR beta chain sequences, a statistical classification framework was built. A later analysis assigned V and J genes by comparing TCR nucleotide sequences with IMGT/GENE-DB human TR gene sequences. The TCRdist pipeline was used in a later analysis to assign CDR3 sequences and most-parsimonious VDJ recombination scenarios. In a later analysis, each TCR beta chain was defined by its CDR3 amino acid sequence together with its V-gene family, and reads lacking a unique V-gene family were excluded. A later analysis removed 500 to 600 highly shared, low-generation-probability nucleotide sequences to deal with suspected cross-contamination and a sequencing artifact. In a later analysis, a clonal expansion index for each public chain was calculated from normalized within-repertoire ranks of inferred template counts. A later analysis computed generation probabilities with a VDJ recombination model fitted to out-of-frame rearrangements, and checked the results against IGoR. Hypergeometric tests were used in a later analysis to score TCR-TCR, TCR-HLA and TCR-CMV co-occurrence, with a repertoire-size bias correction applied to the TCR pairs. To estimate false discovery rates, a later analysis permuted the HLA or CMV assignments 20 times. In a later analysis, co-occurring TCRs were grouped with DBSCAN, and TCRdist sequence similarity was added when clustering was performed within HLA-allele-positive subsets. Repertoires with fewer than 30,000 or more than 120,000 public chains, plus five repertoires with anomalous nucleotide sharing, were excluded from co-occurrence clustering. TCRdb obtained this table from immuneACCESS and retained in-frame rearrangements with V and J assigned. These tables miss some clones; where compared with another copy, unresolved V genes account for less than half of the shortfall, and the remainder is unexplained. From that table come the V and J calls and clone size; the DNA was used to work out D and trimming. The sample table lists approximately 280,000 clones, roughly 90% of them with a count of one. The top ten hold around 4% of the sample.

In total, roughly 670 healthy bone marrow donors made up the cohort. At the time of sampling, all cohort members were nominally healthy, though unrecorded immune exposures were likely present. The donor was CMV seropositive and belonged to the group of more than 250 seropositive cohort members. A peripheral blood sample was collected from each donor, and TCR beta sequencing was performed on peripheral blood mononuclear cells. Genomic DNA was extracted from the blood cell samples with the Qiagen DNeasy Blood Extraction Kit. This clonotype was obtained from a man aged 35 to 55 in good health and CMV-seropositive. Sequenced sample: PBMCs. Recombination linked TRBV7-9 to TRBJ1-2, with no confident D gene call. Read as DNA, the sequence is TGTGCCAGCAGCATTAGAAACTATGGCTACACCTTC. Its coded protein is CASSIRNYGYTF.